These 27 T cell receptor beta chains were sequenced from one sample in a study of beta chain features in type 1 diabetes (dated by TCRdb to 2017 to 2018). The library came from the immunoSEQ multiplex PCR assay. The High Capacity cDNA Reverse Transcription Kit was used to reverse transcribe all of the isolated RNA, meaning that expressed TCRB transcripts were what got sequenced. TCRdb mirrors the immuneACCESS table, restricted to in-frame sequences. Some clones are absent from its copies; in checked studies, under half trace to an unresolved V gene, and the reason for the others is unknown. The sample yields roughly 250,000 clones; about 10% were counted once. Under 0.045% of the sample is held by the ten biggest clonotypes. The sequenced sample was naive CD4+ T cells from blood. Reading the label with the study, this specimen's cell subset or site is: true naive CD4+ T cells. These receptors came from a woman aged 18-35 years in good health.

The V call is TRBV9, the J call TRBJ2-1; possible D gene TRBD2, 6 bases. CDR1 is SGDLS, CDR2 YYNGEE, per germline. The CDR3 consists of 15 residues. Trimming left V 2 bases short and J 9 bases short, with 18 bases between. CDR3 amino acids: CASSVSPGEGGEQFF. DNA of the CDR3: TGTGCCAGCAGCGTGAGCCCGGGGGAAGGAGGTGAGCAGTTCTTC.

The sample holds a few counts of this clone. The CDR3 DNA reads TGTGCCAGCAGCTCTCAACGGGGCGGGAGAGGCGAGCAGTACTTC. This codes for CASSSQRGGRGEQYF. The chain uses TRBV5-4 and TRBJ2-7; 7 positions match TRBD2. CDR1 is SGHNT and CDR2 is YYREEE in the germline V gene (reference sequence). The CDR3 is 15 amino acids. J gave up 6 bases and V 3 bases, and 12 bases lay outside the gene matches.

J is TRBJ1-5 and V is TRBV4-2; tentatively, D is TRBD1 (5 bases). The ends were cut back, 0 bases at V and 1 base at J, with 16 bases in the middle. CDR3 length: 18 residues. The germline gives CDR1 LGHNA, CDR2 YNFKEQ. In DNA form, the CDR3 reads TGTGCCAGCAGCCAAGATTTGTCGGGGGGAAGGAGCAATCAGCCCCAGCATTTT. Translated, it gives CASSQDLSGGRSNQPQHF.

This rearrangement joins TRBV2 to TRBJ1-6, with D maybe TRBD1 (5 bases). V was pared by 8 bases and J by 7 bases, with 12 bases between. CDR1 and CDR2 (germline): SNHLY, FYNNEI. CDR3 length equals 13 residues. The CDR3 sequence is CASEAQGNSPLHF. The CDR3 nucleotides read TGTGCCAGCGAGGCGCAGGGCAATTCACCCCTCCACTTT. Combining the CDR3 with reference TRBV2 and TRBJ1-6 gives the whole variable domain EPEVTQTPSHQVTQMGQEVILRCVPISNHLYFYWYRQILGQKVEFLVSFYNNEISEKSEIFDDQFSVERPDGSNFTLKIRSTKLEDSAMYFCASEAQGNSPLHFGNGTRLTVT.

The chain couples TRBV11-2 to TRBJ1-4; 8 nucleotides match TRBD1. CDR1 SGHAT and CDR2 FQNNGV come from the germline V gene. V was clipped by 3 bases and J by 7 bases; unmatched bases: 4. The CDR3 is made up of 14 amino acids. This CDR3 reads CASSFRDRGEKLFF. The CDR3 nucleotides read TGTGCCAGCAGCTTTCGCGACAGGGGTGAAAAACTGTTTTTT. The whole variable domain, filled in from reference TRBV11-2 and TRBJ1-4, reads EAGVAQSPRYKIIEKRQSVAFWCNPISGHATLYWYQQILGQGPKLLIQFQNNGVVDDSQLPKDRFSAERLKGVDSTLKIQPAKLEDSAVYLCASSFRDRGEKLFFGSGTQLSVL.

This clone showed up just a few times. The chain joins TRBV28 to TRBJ2-7, with D possibly TRBD2 on 5 matching bases. CDR3 length: 12 residues. Per germline, CDR1 MDHEN and CDR2 SYDVKM. The V and J ends lost 8 bases and 6 bases respectively, with 14 bases between them. The CDR3 loop reads CASPDAAGEQYF. The CDR3 nucleotides read TGTGCCAGCCCCGACGCGGCGGGCGAGCAGTACTTC.

This clone occurred a few times. The chain recombines TRBV28 with TRBJ1-2, with 7 bases lining up with TRBD1. This CDR3 region has 13 residues. Germline CDR1 and CDR2: MDHEN and SYDVKM. V dropped 6 bases and J dropped 4; count of bases not matched to a gene: 5. CDR3: CASRATGTYGYTF. Written as DNA, the CDR3 is TGTGCCAGCAGGGCGACAGGGACCTATGGCTACACCTTC.

This clone was counted only a few times. DNA for the CDR3: TGTGCCAGCGGACTAGCGGGTCTATACAATGAGCAGTTCTTC. Translated, it gives CASGLAGLYNEQFF. The chain employs TRBV19 and TRBJ2-1; TRBD2 matches at 11 bases. The CDR3 length is 14 residues. From germline, CDR1 is LNHDA and CDR2 SQIVND (reference sequence). The V segment lost 9 bases and the J segment 4 bases; nucleotides outside the gene matches: 5. Full variable domain (missing parts from reference TRBV19 and TRBJ2-1): DGGITQSPKYLFRKEGQNVTLSCEQNLNHDAMYWYRQDPGQGLRLIYYSQIVNDFQKGDIAEGYSVSREKKESFPLTVTSAQKNPTAFYLCASGLAGLYNEQFFGPGTRLTVL.

This clone has only a few counts. The chain uses TRBV30 and TRBJ1-2; no reliable D call. V gave up 3 bases and J gave up 5 bases, with 19 bases separating them. This CDR3 comprises 15 residues. Germline V gene sequence: CDR1 GTSNPN, CDR2 SVGIG (reference sequence). The CDR3 nucleotides are TGTGCCTGGAGCGAACTAAGGAGGACCCGTTATGGCTACACCTTC. The encoded protein is CAWSELRRTRYGYTF.

The CDR3 nucleotides read TGCGCCAGCAGCCGCTACAGGGTCGTTCCCCTGAACACTGAAGCTTTCTTT. This encodes CASSRYRVVPLNTEAFF. The genes are TRBV4-1 and TRBJ1-1; tentatively, D is TRBD1 (6 bases). This CDR3 region has 17 residues. The V gene lost 4 bases and the J gene lost 0 bases, with 18 bases spanning the gap. The germline V gene has CDR1 MGHRA and CDR2 YSYEKL.

The chain recombines TRBV10-2 with TRBJ2-5; a possible D gene is TRBD2 (5 bases). Between the trimmed V and J ends, which lost 7 bases and 0 bases, there was a span of 9 bases. CDR3 length: 13 residues. Germline V gene sequence: CDR1 WSHSY, CDR2 SAAADI. CDR3 DNA: TGCGCCAGCACTCAGAGGGACCAAGAGACCCAGTACTTC. Its protein is CASTQRDQETQYF.

This sequence joins TRBV18 and TRBJ2-5; D unclear. Germline CDR1 is KGHSH and CDR2 is LQKENI. The CDR3 covers 13 residues. V lost 3 bases and J lost 5, with 10 bases in between. Here the CDR3 DNA reads TGTGCCAGCTCACCGCTACTGGAGGAGACCCAGTACTTC. It specifies CASSPLLEETQYF.

The CDR3 spells CASRPQYPYEQYF. DNA for the CDR3: TGTGCCAGCCGTCCCCAGTACCCCTACGAGCAGTACTTC. This chain joins TRBV2 and TRBJ2-7, with no clear D. CDR3 length: 13 amino acids. Trimming left V 8 bases short and J 2 bases short, with 13 bases between. CDR1 is SNHLY, CDR2 FYNNEI, per germline.

The gene calls are TRBV27 and TRBJ1-2, with D possibly being TRBD1 (6 bases). V shed 6 bases and J shed 6 bases, with 17 bases lying between them. The CDR3 loop spans 14 amino acids. Germline CDR1 and CDR2: MNHEY and SMNVEV (reference sequence). The chain's CDR3 is CASSSEGGAHGYTF. DNA of the CDR3: TGTGCCAGCAGCTCCGAGGGGGGGGCGCATGGCTACACCTTC.

This clone was found a few times. The chain carries TRBV7-9 and TRBJ1-4, with D tentatively TRBD1 (6 bases). Between the trimmed V and J ends, which lost 1 base and 8 bases, there was a span of 14 bases. The CDR3 contains 15 residues. The V gene's germline CDR1 is SEHNR and CDR2 FQNEAQ (reference sequence). This CDR3 is CASSLGMGAEEKLFF. The CDR3 DNA reads as TGTGCCAGCAGCTTAGGCATGGGGGCAGAAGAAAAACTGTTTTTT.

This clone occurred a few times. The chain recombines TRBV7-3 with TRBJ1-1; D is possibly TRBD1 (5 bases). The CDR3 extends over 14 amino acids. The germline V gene has CDR1 SGHTA and CDR2 FQGTGA. Deletions cut 5 bases from V and 0 bases from J, with 10 bases between. The CDR3 DNA sequence: TGTGCCAGCAGCCCGGGACTTTTGAACACTGAAGCTTTCTTT. As protein: CASSPGLLNTEAFF. Full variable domain (missing parts from reference TRBV7-3 and TRBJ1-1): GAGVSQTPSNKVTEKGKYVELRCDPISGHTALYWYRQSLGQGPEFLIYFQGTGAADDSGLPNDRFFAVRPEGSVSTLKIQRTERGDSAVYLCASSPGLLNTEAFFGQGTRLTVV.

This chain links TRBV28 with TRBJ2-7; unclear D gene. CDR1 MDHEN and CDR2 SYDVKM come from the germline V gene. V shed 8 bases and J shed 2 bases, with 16 bases lying between them. There are 14 residues in the CDR3. This CDR3 is CASANPQPPYEQYF. CDR3 sequence (DNA): TGTGCCAGCGCCAACCCACAGCCCCCCTACGAGCAGTACTTC. The full variable domain, rest sourced from reference TRBV28 and TRBJ2-7, is DVKVTQSSRYLVKRTGEKVFLECVQDMDHENMFWYRQDPGLGLRLIYFSYDVKMKEKGDIPEGYSVSREKKERFSLILESASTNQTSMYLCASANPQPPYEQYFGPGTRLTVT.

This clone came up a few times. The CDR3 protein is CSGCGTGPEAFF. The CDR3 nucleotides are TGCAGCGGGTGCGGGACCGGTCCTGAAGCTTTCTTT. The chain carries TRBV29-1 and TRBJ1-1, with a tentative D call TRBD1 (5 bases). The CDR3 length is 12 residues. V lost 7 bases to trimming and J lost 6 bases, with 15 bases between them. Per germline, CDR1 SQVTM and CDR2 ANQGSEA.

V and J are TRBV16 and TRBJ1-5; D ambiguous. V was shortened by 2 bases and J by 7 bases, with 9 bases between the two germline ends. This CDR3 has 13 residues. CDR1 is KGHSY and CDR2 is FQNENV in the germline V gene. CDR3 bases: TGTGCCAGCAGCCAACGGGATGGCCAGCCCCAGCATTTT. It codes for CASSQRDGQPQHF.

The CDR3 protein is CATSRDEVGLRKTDTQYF. The CDR3 nucleotides are TGTGCCACCAGCAGAGATGAGGTTGGACTACGGAAAACAGATACGCAGTATTTT. V gene TRBV15 combines with J gene TRBJ2-3; possibly TRBD2 for D (6 bases). Trimming pared 0 bases from V and 3 bases from J, leaving 19 bases between. Germline CDR1 is LNHNV and CDR2 is YYDKDF (reference sequence). This CDR3 spans 18 amino acids.

Of note for this clone: The sample has other DNA sequences that encode this CDR3 too. This chain uses TRBV5-1 with TRBJ2-3; TRBD1 matches at 7 bases. This CDR3 has 15 amino acids. CDR1 and CDR2 from the germline V gene are SGHRS and YFSETQ. V shed 1 base, J shed 0 bases, and the junction held 2 bases outside the gene matches. The CDR3 sequence is CASSLRQGSTDTQYF. In nucleotides, the CDR3 is TGCGCCAGCAGCTTGAGACAGGGAAGCACAGATACGCAGTATTTT.

CDR3 DNA sequence: TGCGCCAGCAACCCGACGGGGAACACTGAAGCTTTCTTT. Protein product: CASNPTGNTEAFF. The chain employs TRBV5-1 and TRBJ1-1, with D unresolved. Germline V gene sequence: CDR1 SGHRS, CDR2 YFSETQ. Deletions cut 6 bases from V and 1 base from J, with 10 bases between. This CDR3 has 13 amino acids.

The J gene is TRBJ2-3, the V gene TRBV5-1; D not resolved. The CDR3 extends over 16 amino acids. The ends were cut back, 0 bases at V and 0 bases at J, with 11 bases in the middle. Germline V gene lookup returns CDR1 SGHRS and CDR2 YFSETQ. The CDR3 loop is CASSLVGSASTDTQYF. CDR3 sequence (DNA): TGCGCCAGCAGCTTGGTTGGCTCCGCTAGCACAGATACGCAGTATTTT.

The J gene is TRBJ1-1, the V gene TRBV29-1, with 7 bases fitting TRBD1. Trimming cost V 7 bases and J 0 bases; bases outside gene matches: 11. Germline lookup yields CDR1 SQVTM and CDR2 ANQGSEA. The CDR3 is 15 amino acids. The CDR3 DNA reads as TGCAGCGCCCTCCACGGGACAGCCATGAACACTGAAGCTTTCTTT. Amino acid sequence: CSALHGTAMNTEAFF.

A few counts support this clone. This same CDR3 is encoded by further DNA sequences in the sample. V and J are TRBV30 and TRBJ1-1; 9 positions match TRBD1. The V gene's germline CDR1 is GTSNPN and CDR2 SVGIG (reference sequence). This CDR3 spans 13 amino acids. The V gene end was trimmed by 3 bases and the J gene end by 1 base; junction bases not matched to a gene: 0. The CDR3 sequence: CAWRDRGNTEAFF. CDR3 nucleotide sequence: TGTGCCTGGAGGGACAGGGGGAACACTGAAGCTTTCTTT.

This clone was recorded many times. The chain couples TRBV6-5 to TRBJ1-2, with a possible D match to TRBD1 (5 bases). The CDR3 sequence is 13 residues long. V shed 6 bases and J shed 8 bases, with 16 bases lying between them. Germline loops: CDR1 MNHEY, CDR2 SVGAGI. The CDR3 bases are TGTGCCAGCAGGAACTCCAGGGAGGTGGGCTACACCTTC. Its translation: CASRNSREVGYTF.

This clone was detected a few times. CDR3 protein: CASSWRRDEQFF. The CDR3 DNA follows: TGTGCCAGCAGCTGGCGGAGGGATGAGCAGTTCTTC. The chain combines TRBV5-6 with TRBJ2-1; D is possibly TRBD2 (6 bases). CDR3 length: 12 residues. Germline V gives CDR1 SGHDT, CDR2 YYEEEE. Trimming stripped 3 bases from V and 8 bases from J, with 9 bases between.